The 28 T cell receptor beta chains given below trace back to one sample, sequenced in a study of CD8 T cells in Susac syndrome. Reverse transcription used about 0.45 to 1 ug RNA and random hexamers. TCRdb used MiXCR to reprocess the immunoSEQ multiplex PCR reads, holding one entry per CDR3 protein. The data hold approximately 150,000 distinct CDR3 sequences, with roughly 95% observed a single time. Sequencing was carried out using CD4+ T cells from PBMCs. These receptors were collected from a human donor with multiple sclerosis.

The chain links TRBV7-6 to TRBJ1-1; D is unclear. The CDR3 is 13 amino acids. V shed 2 bases and J shed 3 bases, with 7 bases lying between them. The germline V gene encodes CDR1 SGHVS and CDR2 FNYEAQ. CDR3 amino acids: CASSLRADTEAFF. The DNA of the CDR3 is TGTGCCAGCAGCTTAAGGGCAGACACTGAAGCTTTCTTT.

This clonotype was counted only a few times. The chain couples TRBV12-3 or TRBV12-4 to TRBJ2-5, with 7 bases aligning to TRBD1. V lost 3 bases to trimming and J lost 4 bases; unmatched junction nucleotides: 2. CDR3 size: 13 residues. The CDR3 loop is CASSFAGGETQYF. Written as DNA, the CDR3 is TGTGCCAGCAGTTTTGCAGGGGGAGAGACCCAGTACTTC.

CDR3 amino acids: CASSLLAGGNTGELFF. The CDR3 DNA is TGTGCCAGCAGCTTACTAGCGGGAGGGAACACCGGGGAGCTGTTTTTT. V is TRBV11-2 and J is TRBJ2-2; 11 positions agree with TRBD2. Per germline, CDR1 SGHAT and CDR2 FQNNGV. The CDR3 sequence is 16 residues long. After removal of 2 bases from V and 1 base from J, the junction contained 0 bases not matched to a gene.

The chain uses TRBV2 and TRBJ2-5, with no clear D. The CDR3 totals 11 residues. Trimming took off 6 bases at V and 4 bases at J, with 6 bases between the two ends. The germline CDR1 and CDR2 sequences are SNHLY and FYNNEI. The CDR3 bases are TGTGCCAGCAGGACGGCAGAGACCCAGTACTTC. Translated: CASRTAETQYF.

This chain joins TRBV12-3 or TRBV12-4 and TRBJ2-4, with TRBD2 matching 9 bases. The length of the CDR3 is 14 residues. Germline trimming cut 3 bases from V and 6 bases from J; bases unmatched to any gene: 3. CDR3 DNA: TGTGCCAGCAGTTTGTGGCGGGAGGGAAACATTCAGTACTTC. Protein: CASSLWREGNIQYF.

This sequence joins TRBV10-3 and TRBJ2-3, with TRBD2 identical over 11 bases. Germline V CDR1 and CDR2: ENHRY, SYGVKD. J gave up 6 bases and V 4 bases, and 3 bases lay outside the gene matches. The CDR3 covers 14 residues. In DNA, the CDR3 is TGTGCCATCAGTGGGCTAGCGGGGGGCGATACGCAGTATTTT. This translates into CAISGLAGGDTQYF.

The genes are TRBV29-1 and TRBJ1-5; TRBD1 aligns across 7 bases. Losses at the gene ends were 1 base for V and 4 bases for J; bases not matched to a gene: 1. CDR3 length: 13 residues. The germline CDR1 and CDR2 sequences are SQVTM and ANQGSEA. The CDR3 region has the DNA TGCAGCGTTGAAGCAGGGGGGAATCAGCCCCAGCATTTT. Protein sequence: CSVEAGGNQPQHF.

The J gene is TRBJ2-6, the V gene TRBV6-1; D may correspond to TRBD1 or TRBD2 (5 bases each). Germline V lookup: CDR1 MNHNS, CDR2 SASEGT. CDR3 length: 15 amino acids. V gave up 2 bases and J gave up 3 bases, with 8 bases separating them. As DNA, the CDR3 is TGTGCCAGCAGTGAAAGAGGGGATGGGGCCAACGTCCTGACTTTC. It codes for CASSERGDGANVLTF.

This clonotype was seen only once. This sequence joins TRBV15 and TRBJ2-7; the D call may be TRBD1 or TRBD2 (5 bases each). The germline V gene has CDR1 LNHNV and CDR2 YYDKDF (reference sequence). CDR3 length equals 14 residues. Deletions cut 8 bases from V and 3 bases from J, with 17 bases between. CDR3 sequence: CATGPGTYSYEQYF. In DNA form, the CDR3 reads TGTGCCACCGGTCCCGGGACGTATAGCTACGAGCAGTACTTC.

The rearrangement links TRBV24-1 to TRBJ2-1; D is uncertain. In germline, CDR1 is KGHDR, CDR2 SFDVKD. Trimming took 5 bases from V and 5 from J, leaving 3 bases between them. The CDR3 runs to 11 residues. The CDR3 nucleotides read TGTGCCACCAGTGTGCACAATGAGCAGTTCTTC. Residues: CATSVHNEQFF.

The chain employs TRBV20-1 and TRBJ2-5; D possibly corresponds to TRBD1 (5 bases). Trimming cost V 5 bases and J 5 bases, with 21 bases left between them. The germline gives CDR1 DFQATT, CDR2 SNEGSKA (reference sequence). The CDR3 is made up of 15 amino acids. CDR3 DNA sequence: TGCAGTGCTTCCGACGCAGGGCGAGGTTGGGAGACCCAGTACTTC. This encodes CSASDAGRGWETQYF.

The chain uses TRBV27 and TRBJ2-7; D may match TRBD1 or TRBD2 (6 bases each). V was trimmed by 3 bases and J by 3 bases, leaving 12 bases between them. The CDR3 is 14 residues long. The germline CDR1 and CDR2 sequences are MNHEY and SMNVEV (reference sequence). The CDR3 is CASSLEQGGYEQYF. CDR3 bases: TGTGCCAGCAGTTTGGAACAGGGAGGCTACGAGCAGTACTTC.

The rearrangement uses TRBV2 and TRBJ2-1; perhaps TRBD2 as D (6 bases). Between the trimmed V and J ends, which lost 3 bases and 4 bases, there was a span of 13 bases. Germline V gene lookup returns CDR1 SNHLY and CDR2 FYNNEI. The CDR3 length is 15 residues. DNA of the CDR3: TGTGCCAGCAGTGATGAAAGGCGGGATTACAATGAGCAGTTCTTC. Its translation is CASSDERRDYNEQFF.

The rearrangement uses TRBV5-4 and TRBJ2-7; the match to TRBD2 covers 11 bases. Losses at the gene ends were 4 bases for V and 2 bases for J; bases not matched to a gene: 14. This CDR3 is built from 18 residues. The germline CDR1 and CDR2 sequences are SGHNT and YYREEE (reference sequence). The CDR3 DNA follows: TGTGCCAGCAGCGAGGGTACCGGACTAGCGGGCCAGGCCTACGAGCAGTACTTC. This codes for CASSEGTGLAGQAYEQYF.

This sequence joins TRBV27 and TRBJ2-6; 8 nucleotides line up with TRBD2. Germline V gene data show CDR1 as MNHEY and CDR2 as SMNVEV (reference sequence). CDR3 length: 17 residues. The V and J ends lost 5 bases and 0 bases, in that order; junction bases with no gene match: 6. CDR3 sequence: CASSKAGVSSGANVLTF. CDR3 sequence (DNA): TGTGCCAGCAGTAAAGCGGGAGTAAGCTCTGGGGCCAACGTCCTGACTTTC.

The chain combines TRBV5-1 with TRBJ2-7, with D perhaps TRBD1 (5 bases). The germline CDR1 and CDR2 sequences are SGHRS and YFSETQ. The CDR3 runs 13 residues. V lost 4 bases to trimming and J lost 3 bases, with 11 bases between them. CDR3 in amino acids: CASSPDSVYEQYF. The CDR3 DNA follows: TGCGCCAGCAGCCCCGACAGCGTCTACGAGCAGTACTTC.

This clonotype was found once. This chain connects TRBV19 to TRBJ2-4, with D possibly matching TRBD1 (6 bases). CDR3 length equals 15 residues. Trimming left V 5 bases short and J 7 bases short, with 18 bases between. Germline V lookup: CDR1 LNHDA, CDR2 SQIVND (reference sequence). The CDR3 coding sequence is TGTGCCAGTAGTTCGGAACCAGCGAGGGGGAACATTCAGTACTTC. Amino acids: CASSSEPARGNIQYF.

The rearrangement uses TRBV3-1 and TRBJ2-2; D ambiguous. CDR1 is LGHDT, CDR2 YNNKEL, per germline (reference sequence). The V gene lost 4 bases and the J gene lost 2 bases, with 11 bases spanning the gap. CDR3 length: 15 residues. The CDR3 sequence is CASSRTGANTGELFF. DNA for the CDR3: TGTGCCAGCAGCCGGACCGGAGCCAACACCGGGGAGCTGTTTTTT. Using reference TRBV3-1 and TRBJ2-2 for the parts outside the CDR3, the full variable domain is DTAVSQTPKYLVTQMGNDKSIKCEQNLGHDTMYWYKQDSKKFLKIMFSYNNKELIINETVPNRFSPKSPDKAHLNLHINSLELGDSAVYFCASSRTGANTGELFFGEGSRLTVL.

This sequence joins TRBV6-5 and TRBJ2-5, with TRBD2 matching over 8 bases. This CDR3 spans 14 amino acids. J gave up 5 bases and V 2 bases, and 4 bases lay outside the gene matches. Germline CDR1 reads MNHEY; CDR2 reads SVGAGI. The DNA for the CDR3 is TGTGCCAGCAGTTACACCCGGGGGGGCGAGACCCAGTACTTC. It codes for CASSYTRGGETQYF.

The chain employs TRBV6-6 and TRBJ1-1; no definite D call. The CDR3 contains 15 residues. Per the germline V gene, CDR1 is MNHNY and CDR2 is SVGAGI (reference sequence). Trimming removed 7 bases at V and 1 base at J, with 16 bases between. The CDR3 region is CASKSRVAANTEAFF. Written as DNA, the CDR3 is TGTGCCAGCAAATCCCGGGTAGCAGCGAACACTGAAGCTTTCTTT.

The CDR3 sequence: CASSFSRSTDTQYF. CDR3 bases: TGTGCCAGCAGCTTTAGCAGGTCCACAGATACGCAGTATTTT. The chain is built from TRBV7-2 and TRBJ2-3; no clear D gene. Trimming cost V 3 bases and J 2 bases, with 9 bases left between them. Germline CDR1 is SGHTA and CDR2 is FQGNSA. The CDR3 has 14 amino acids.

The sample holds one count of this clonotype. The chain joins TRBV29-1 to TRBJ1-1; D remains unclear. The V and J ends lost 7 bases and 1 base respectively, with 10 bases between them. Germline CDR1 is SQVTM and CDR2 is ANQGSEA. This CDR3 has 12 amino acids. In nucleotides, the CDR3 is TGCAGCGCCCGGACCTCGAACACTGAAGCTTTCTTT. This encodes CSARTSNTEAFF.

The chain uses TRBV29-1 and TRBJ2-1; possibly TRBD1 or TRBD2 for D (5 bases each). This CDR3 spans 12 amino acids. CDR1 and CDR2 (germline): SQVTM, ANQGSEA. The CDR3 sequence is CSGSGTNNEQFF. CDR3 sequence (DNA): TGCAGTGGGTCGGGGACGAACAATGAGCAGTTCTTC.

The chain couples TRBV6-6 to TRBJ2-7; D remains ambiguous. The germline CDR1 and CDR2 sequences are MNHNY and SVGAGI (reference sequence). V was shortened by 6 bases and J by 2 bases, with 17 bases between the two germline ends. CDR3 length equals 15 residues. The CDR3 DNA is TGTGCCAGCAGGCTCGACGGGTTGACCGCCTACGAGCAGTACTTC. This gives the protein CASRLDGLTAYEQYF.

The gene calls are TRBV20-1 and TRBJ1-4, with 8 nucleotides matching TRBD1. CDR1 and CDR2 (germline): DFQATT, SNEGSKA (reference sequence). There are 14 residues in the CDR3. The J segment lost 2 bases and the V segment lost 6 bases, leaving 5 bases of the junction unmatched. The chain's CDR3 is CSASGGATNEKLFF. As DNA, the CDR3 is TGCAGTGCCTCAGGGGGCGCGACTAATGAAAAACTGTTTTTT.

The chain carries TRBV6-6 and TRBJ2-3; 7 bases are a match to TRBD2. CDR3 size: 16 residues. V was pared by 0 bases and J by 4 bases, with 7 bases of the junction left unmatched. Germline-derived CDR1 and CDR2 are MNHNY and SVGAGI (reference sequence). The CDR3, as DNA: TGTGCCAGCAGTTACTCGTCCGGGGGGAGACCAGATACGCAGTATTTT. This codes for CASSYSSGGRPDTQYF.

The rearrangement uses TRBV12-3 or TRBV12-4 and TRBJ2-3; TRBD2 aligns across 8 bases. The J segment lost 2 bases and the V segment lost 0 bases, leaving 4 bases of the junction unmatched. The CDR3 is 16 residues long. The CDR3 DNA is TGTGCCAGCAGTTTAGCACCAGCGGGAGTCACAGATACGCAGTATTTT. It is translated as CASSLAPAGVTDTQYF.

The chain is built from TRBV7-9 and TRBJ2-1; the D gene is possibly TRBD2 (5 bases). V shed 5 bases and J shed 0 bases, with 14 bases lying between them. This CDR3 region has 16 residues. Germline values: CDR1 SEHNR, CDR2 FQNEAQ (reference sequence). The CDR3 here is CASSHKRFSSYNEQFF. DNA of the CDR3: TGTGCCAGCAGCCATAAGCGGTTCAGCTCCTACAATGAGCAGTTCTTC.